Presented here are 9 T cell receptor beta chains from one specimen sequenced in a study of T cell responses to AZD1222 COVID-19 vaccine. Sequencing was performed with immunoSEQ multiplex PCR; in TCRdb, only in-frame clones are kept and a portion is missing. This table holds more than 150,000 clones, about nine tenths found once. The sample consisted of peripheral blood, taken on day 0 of AZD1222 vaccination. The receptors come from an adult in good health.

This clone occurred a few times. The rearrangement joins TRBV19 to TRBJ1-5; weak D call: TRBD1 (6 bases). The CDR3 is 13 amino acids. V was clipped by 4 bases and J by 8 bases, with 12 bases between them. Germline CDR1 reads LNHDA; CDR2 reads SQIVND (reference sequence). CDR3 DNA: TGTGCCAGTAGTACGCATAAGGGGGAGCCCCAGCATTTT. Translation gives CASSTHKGEPQHF.

This chain joins TRBV11-3 and TRBJ2-1; 7 positions match TRBD2. The CDR3 has 13 residues. In germline, CDR1 is SGHNT, CDR2 YENEEA. V was clipped by 6 bases and J by 7 bases; unmatched bases: 6. DNA for the CDR3: TGTGCCAGCAGGCCGGGACTAAAAAATGAGCAGTTCTTC. Translating it yields CASRPGLKNEQFF.

The V call is TRBV7-3, the J call TRBJ2-7, with 9 bases matching TRBD1. Trimming cost V 3 bases and J 6 bases; bases outside gene matches: 6. This CDR3 is built from 14 residues. CDR1 SGHTA and CDR2 FQGTGA come from the germline V gene. CDR3 in amino acids: CASSLGQGTGEQYF. Written as DNA, the CDR3 is TGTGCCAGCAGCTTGGGACAGGGAACGGGCGAGCAGTACTTC.

Here the CDR3 reads CASSLTALSYEQYF. The CDR3 DNA sequence: TGTGCCAGCAGCCTGACGGCCCTCTCCTACGAGCAGTACTTC. The chain carries TRBV3-1 (or the pseudogene TRBV3-2) and TRBJ2-7; no definite D call. The germline gives CDR1 LGHDT, CDR2 YNNKEL (reference sequence). V lost 4 bases, J lost 0 bases, and 10 bases lay in between. This CDR3 region has 14 residues.

This chain joins TRBV18 and TRBJ1-1; 9 bases line up with TRBD1. The J segment lost 4 bases and the V segment lost 6 bases, leaving 12 bases of the junction unmatched. This CDR3 spans 16 amino acids. Germline CDR1 and CDR2: KGHSH and LQKENI. The CDR3 reads CASSGLTGGEGTEAFF. The DNA of the CDR3 is TGTGCCAGCTCGGGTTTGACAGGGGGAGAGGGCACTGAAGCTTTCTTT. Based on the CDR3 plus reference TRBV18 and TRBJ1-1, the full variable domain is NAGVMQNPRHLVRRRGQEARLRCSPMKGHSHVYWYRQLPEEGLKFMVYLQKENIIDESGMPKERFSAEFPKEGPSILRIQQVVRGDSAAYFCASSGLTGGEGTEAFFGQGTRLTVV.

This chain links TRBV5-5 with TRBJ1-6; D gene ambiguous. The CDR3 extends over 15 amino acids. CDR1 and CDR2 (germline): SGHKS, YYEKEE (reference sequence). Trimming pared 4 bases from V and 14 bases from J, leaving 22 bases between. The CDR3 loop reads CASSTDASGVWTLHF. The CDR3 DNA reads as TGTGCCAGCAGCACCGACGCGTCTGGGGTGTGGACCCTCCACTTT.

The V call is TRBV2, the J call TRBJ2-7; tentatively, D is TRBD1 (5 bases). Germline values: CDR1 SNHLY, CDR2 FYNNEI. This CDR3 has 14 residues. V shed 7 bases and J shed 5 bases, with 18 bases lying between them. CDR3 DNA: TGTGCCAGCACGCAGGGTCCTTCACGGGACGAGCAGTACTTC. Protein: CASTQGPSRDEQYF.

V usage is TRBV7-9 and J usage is TRBJ2-7, with D tentatively TRBD2 (6 bases). Trimming cost V 4 bases and J 1 base, with 17 bases left between them. The CDR3 sequence is 16 residues long. The germline CDR1 and CDR2 sequences are SEHNR and FQNEAQ (reference sequence). DNA of the CDR3: TGTGCCAGCAGCTCGGGATTTAGCGGCACATCCTACGAGCAGTACTTC. Protein sequence: CASSSGFSGTSYEQYF. Filled out from reference TRBV7-9 and TRBJ2-7, the complete variable domain reads DTGVSQNPRHKITKRGQNVTFRCDPISEHNRLYWYRQTLGQGPEFLTYFQNEAQLEKSRLLSDRFSAERPKGSFSTLEIQRTEQGDSAMYLCASSSGFSGTSYEQYFGPGTRLTVT.

The chain recombines TRBV19 with TRBJ2-7, with 10 bases that match TRBD2. This CDR3 is built from 17 residues. Germline CDR1 LNHDA, CDR2 SQIVND (reference sequence). V lost 2 bases to trimming and J lost 2 bases; unmatched junction nucleotides: 9. DNA of the CDR3: TGTGCCAGTAGTATATGGCCGGCTAGCGGGAGTACCTACGAGCAGTACTTC. This sequence encodes CASSIWPASGSTYEQYF.